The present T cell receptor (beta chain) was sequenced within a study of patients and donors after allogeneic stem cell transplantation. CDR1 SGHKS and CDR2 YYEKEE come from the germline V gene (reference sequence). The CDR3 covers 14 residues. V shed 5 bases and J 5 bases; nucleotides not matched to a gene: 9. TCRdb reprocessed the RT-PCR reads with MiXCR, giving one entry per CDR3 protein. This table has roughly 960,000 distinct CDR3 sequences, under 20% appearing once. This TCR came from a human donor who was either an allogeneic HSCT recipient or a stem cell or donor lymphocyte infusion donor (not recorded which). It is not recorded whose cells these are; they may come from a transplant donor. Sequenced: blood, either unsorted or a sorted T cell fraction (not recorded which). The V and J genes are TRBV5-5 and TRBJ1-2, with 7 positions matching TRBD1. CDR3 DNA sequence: TGTGCCAGCAGTCGACAGGGAGTGGGGTATGGCTACACCTTC. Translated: CASSRQGVGYGYTF.